The 7 T cell receptor beta chains reported below all come from one sample, sequenced in a study of shared T cell receptors in the human thymus. Only in-frame clones appear in the TCRdb table, and some are missing; sequencing was by immunoSEQ multiplex PCR. Seen here are more than 550,000 clones, 80% to 90% observed once, and the top ten hold approximately 0.01%. These same records also appear under a second study, on human thymus T cells.

Sequencing was performed on thymocytes. The source is a girl under two years old with a congenital heart defect.

This chain uses TRBV1 with TRBJ2-7; the D call TRBD1 from the table was never checked on the DNA. TRBV1 is shown as a pseudogene. CDR3 length: 13 residues. The DNA of the CDR3 is TGCACCAGCAGCCGGACAGGGGAAGACGAGCAGTACTTC. Amino acid sequence: CTSSRTGEDEQYF.

The chain employs TRBV6-4 and TRBJ2-6; 8 bases line up with TRBD1. This CDR3 is 17 amino acids long. Germline CDR1 reads MRHNA; CDR2 reads SNTAGT. V lost 4 bases to trimming and J lost 3 bases; unmatched junction nucleotides: 8. CDR3 sequence: CASSALAGGNGANVLTF. The CDR3 DNA sequence: TGTGCCAGCAGTGCCCTGGCAGGGGGCAATGGGGCCAACGTCCTGACTTTC.

The rearrangement uses TRBV19 and TRBJ1-2; a weak D match, TRBD1 (6 bases). This CDR3 is 13 amino acids long. Germline V gives CDR1 LNHDA, CDR2 SQIVND (reference sequence). Trimming stripped 10 bases from V and 3 bases from J, with 15 bases between. CDR3 sequence reads: CATKTGCDYGYTF. The CDR3 DNA reads TGTGCCACTAAGACAGGTTGTGACTATGGCTACACCTTC.

The gene calls are TRBV5-8 and TRBJ2-7; D ambiguous. The CDR3 consists of 14 residues. Trimming took off 0 bases at V and 0 bases at J, with 7 bases between the two ends. Germline CDR1 and CDR2: SGHTS and YDEGEE. CDR3 coding DNA: TGTGCCAGCAGCTTGGGAGCGATCTCCTACGAGCAGTACTTC. Its protein product is CASSLGAISYEQYF.

This clone was seen only once. The chain uses TRBV19 and TRBJ2-4; tentatively, D is TRBD2 (5 bases). The CDR3 totals 17 residues. From germline, CDR1 is LNHDA and CDR2 SQIVND (reference sequence). V was pared by 0 bases and J by 0 bases, with 12 bases between. The chain's CDR3 is CASSIESPGRAKNIQYF. CDR3 nucleotide sequence: TGTGCCAGTAGTATAGAATCCCCGGGGAGAGCCAAAAACATTCAGTACTTC. Using reference TRBV19 and TRBJ2-4 for the parts outside the CDR3, the full variable domain is DGGITQSPKYLFRKEGQNVTLSCEQNLNHDAMYWYRQDPGQGLRLIYYSQIVNDFQKGDIAEGYSVSREKKESFPLTVTSAQKNPTAFYLCASSIESPGRAKNIQYFGAGTRLSVL.

This clone has only one observation. The rearrangement links TRBV4-1 to TRBJ1-5, with D tentatively TRBD1 (6 bases). Germline V gene data show CDR1 as MGHRA and CDR2 as YSYEKL. The CDR3 sequence is 15 residues long. With 4 bases removed from V and 2 bases from J, the gap between germline ends came to 12 bases. The CDR3 DNA reads TGCGCCAGCAGCCCCGAACAGGGACGCAATCAGCCCCAGCATTTT. Protein sequence: CASSPEQGRNQPQHF.

The chain employs TRBV9 and TRBJ1-2; D is undetermined. The CDR3 is 15 residues long. The germline V and J ends were trimmed by 4 bases and 0 bases, with 13 bases remaining between them. CDR1 is SGDLS, CDR2 YYNGEE, per germline. This chain's CDR3 is CASSPSQRANYGYTF. In DNA, the CDR3 is TGTGCCAGCAGCCCCTCCCAGCGAGCTAACTATGGCTACACCTTC.